The clone carrying this TCR beta chain was counted ten times or more. Its target is not known. Transcripts of RNA were the source for amplifying TCR beta CDR3 regions. Second-round multiplex PCR came after a first-round RT-PCR that employed HTBI primers. TCRdb reprocessed the multiplex PCR reads with MiXCR, giving one entry per CDR3 protein. The table records some 39,000 distinct CDR3 sequences, roughly 50% of them present only once. The source of the sample is a study of Graves' ophthalmopathy and Graves' hyperthyroidism. Study-level background: Ahead of any treatment, peripheral blood was obtained at the initial diagnosis.

Study-wide findings and caveats: Ophthalmopathy progression was predicted with 65% to 71% sensitivity and approximately 79% specificity. Most expanded clonotypes in thyroid above 0.001 frequency also showed up in blood.

Germline V gene lookup returns CDR1 SGHNT and CDR2 YYREEE (reference sequence). The CDR3 length is 15 residues. J gave up 5 bases and V 0 bases, and 6 bases lay outside the gene matches. The source is an adult woman with stable Graves' hyperthyroidism. The sample taken for sequencing was peripheral blood. V gene TRBV5-4 combines with J gene TRBJ2-7; 9 bases line up with TRBD2. This CDR3 is CASSLGGGVDDEQYF. The CDR3, as DNA: TGTGCCAGCAGCTTGGGCGGGGGGGTTGACGACGAGCAGTACTTC.